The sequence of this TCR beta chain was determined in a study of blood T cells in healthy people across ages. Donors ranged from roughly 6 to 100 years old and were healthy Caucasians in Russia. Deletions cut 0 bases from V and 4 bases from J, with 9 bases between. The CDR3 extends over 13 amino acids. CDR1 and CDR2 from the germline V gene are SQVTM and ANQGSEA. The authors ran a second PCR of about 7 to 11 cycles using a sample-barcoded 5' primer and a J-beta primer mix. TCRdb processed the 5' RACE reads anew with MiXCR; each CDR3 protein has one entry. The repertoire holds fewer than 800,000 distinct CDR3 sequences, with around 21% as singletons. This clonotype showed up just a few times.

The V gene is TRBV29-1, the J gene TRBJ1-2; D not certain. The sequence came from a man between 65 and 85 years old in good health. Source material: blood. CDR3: CSVEDQRIYGYTF. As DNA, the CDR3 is TGCAGCGTTGAAGATCAGAGGATCTATGGCTACACCTTC.